The 5 T cell receptor beta chains in this list originate from one sample, sequenced in a study of blood T cell repertoires in COVID-19. Clones were sequenced by immunoSEQ multiplex PCR, and TCRdb holds only the in-frame ones, with some missing. In the table there are approximately 220,000 clones, 75% to 90% of which are singletons. Sample: PBMCs or T cells enriched from blood (not recorded which). All receptors derive from a woman aged 25-40 years who had been exposed to COVID-19.

The V gene is TRBV25-1, the J gene TRBJ1-1; D is unclear. The CDR3 runs to 13 residues. Germline CDR1 MGHDK, CDR2 SYGVNS. V was clipped by 6 bases and J by 4 bases, with 12 bases between them. CDR3 amino acids: CASSERRITEAFF. CDR3 DNA sequence: TGTGCCAGCAGCGAAAGGCGGATCACTGAAGCTTTCTTT.

This chain uses TRBV2 with TRBJ1-5; D uncertain. This CDR3 spans 13 amino acids. The germline CDR1 and CDR2 sequences are SNHLY and FYNNEI. V was cut by 1 base and J by 7 bases, with 8 bases left in between. The CDR3 DNA follows: TGTGCCAGCAGTGAAGGTCCCAGGCAGCCCCAGCATTTT. Its translation is CASSEGPRQPQHF.

The rearrangement joins TRBV5-1 to TRBJ1-6, with 7 bases identical to TRBD1. Germline V gives CDR1 SGHRS, CDR2 YFSETQ. Unmatched junction bases numbered 7, after V lost 6 bases and J lost 7 bases. CDR3 length: 14 amino acids. The CDR3 is CASKATGDNSPLHF. CDR3 coding DNA: TGCGCCAGCAAGGCCACAGGGGACAATTCACCCCTCCACTTT.

This chain connects TRBV7-9 to TRBJ1-1; D is possibly TRBD1 (5 bases). This CDR3 has 16 residues. Germline lookup yields CDR1 SEHNR and CDR2 FQNEAQ (reference sequence). V was trimmed by 5 bases and J by 1 base, leaving 17 bases between them. The CDR3 spells CASSVTGHRTNTEAFF. For the CDR3, the DNA is TGTGCCAGCAGCGTTACAGGCCACCGAACGAACACTGAAGCTTTCTTT. Complete variable domain (other parts from reference TRBV7-9 and TRBJ1-1): DTGVSQNPRHKITKRGQNVTFRCDPISEHNRLYWYRQTLGQGPEFLTYFQNEAQLEKSRLLSDRFSAERPKGSFSTLEIQRTEQGDSAMYLCASSVTGHRTNTEAFFGQGTRLTVV.

The chain recombines TRBV5-5 with TRBJ2-7, with a weak D call TRBD1 (7 bases). This CDR3 has 15 amino acids. With 1 base removed from V and 0 bases from J, the gap between germline ends came to 11 bases. Germline CDR1 and CDR2: SGHKS and YYEKEE (reference sequence). CDR3 protein: CASSLQGGDSYEQYF. In DNA form, the CDR3 reads TGTGCCAGCAGCTTGCAGGGGGGCGACTCCTACGAGCAGTACTTC.